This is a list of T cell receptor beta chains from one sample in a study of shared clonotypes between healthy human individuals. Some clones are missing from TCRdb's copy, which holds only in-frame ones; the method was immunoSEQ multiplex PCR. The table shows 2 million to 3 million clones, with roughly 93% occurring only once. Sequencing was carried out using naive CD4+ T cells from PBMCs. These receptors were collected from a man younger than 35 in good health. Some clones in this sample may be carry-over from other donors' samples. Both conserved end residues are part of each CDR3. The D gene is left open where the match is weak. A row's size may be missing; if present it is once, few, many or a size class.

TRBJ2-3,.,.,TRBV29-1,TGCAGCGTTTCCTGGGGGGGCACAGATACGCAGTATTTT,CSVSWGGTDTQYF
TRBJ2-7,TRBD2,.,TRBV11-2,TGTGCCAGCAGCTCGATAGCGGGAGTAATAGACGAGCAGTACTTC,CASSSIAGVIDEQYF
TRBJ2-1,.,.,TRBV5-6,TGTGCCAGCTGTTTCTGGGGGGGGCGAGAGTACAATGAGCAGTTCTTC,CASCFWGGREYNEQFF
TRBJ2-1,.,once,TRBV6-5,TGTGCCAGCAGTGGCGCTAGCCGTTACAATGAGCAGTTCTTC,CASSGASRYNEQFF
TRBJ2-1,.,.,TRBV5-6,TGTGCCAGCAGCTTGGCTGCCAGGGAGGCCTACAATGAGCAGTTCTTC,CASSLAAREAYNEQFF
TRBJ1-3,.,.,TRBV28,TGTGCCAGCAGTCTAACTATAAGAAACACCATATATTTT,CASSLTIRNTIYF
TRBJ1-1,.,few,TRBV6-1,TGTGCCAGCAGTACATCTAACAGGGTTACTGAAGCTTTCTTT,CASSTSNRVTEAFF
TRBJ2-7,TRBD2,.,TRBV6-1,TGTGCCAGCAGTGAAACCCTAGCGGGACCCTACGAGCAGTACTTC,CASSETLAGPYEQYF
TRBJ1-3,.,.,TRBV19,TGTGCCAGTAGTAAACCTCAACCGGGAAACACCATATATTTT,CASSKPQPGNTIYF
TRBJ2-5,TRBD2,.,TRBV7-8,TGTGCCAGCAGCTTAGGTGTAACTAGCGGGAGTGGAGAGACCCAGTACTTC,CASSLGVTSGSGETQYF
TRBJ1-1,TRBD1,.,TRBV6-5,TGTGCCAGCATCCCCCGGGGACAGGGCACTGAAGCTTTCTTT,CASIPRGQGTEAFF
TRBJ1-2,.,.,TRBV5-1,TGCGCCAGCAGCTTGGCCCCAGCGCCGGCGAACTATGGCTACACCTTC,CASSLAPAPANYGYTF
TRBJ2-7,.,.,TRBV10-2,TGCGCCAGCAGGACACAGGGCTACGAGCAGTACTTC,CASRTQGYEQYF
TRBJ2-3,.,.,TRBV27,TGTGCCAGCAGTTTAAAACCCGGACAGAGCACAGATACGCAGTATTTT,CASSLKPGQSTDTQYF
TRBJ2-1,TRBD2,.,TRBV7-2,TGTGCCAGCAGCGGTAGGGGACTAGCGGGGACCTACAATGAGCAGTTCTTC,CASSGRGLAGTYNEQFF
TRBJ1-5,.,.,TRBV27,TGTGCCAGCAGTTTAGGCAATCAGCCCCAGCATTTT,CASSLGNQPQHF
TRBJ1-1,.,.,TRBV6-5,TGTGCCAGCAGGCGCGATGGGGGGCGGGCTTTCTTT,CASRRDGGRAFF
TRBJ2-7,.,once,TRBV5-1,TGCGCCAGCAGCCGAGGGGCTCGGGGTCCCTACGAGCAGTACTTC,CASSRGARGPYEQYF
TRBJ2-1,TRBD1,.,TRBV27,TGTGCCAGCAGATCAGGACAGGCGACTCACAATGAGCAGTTCTTC,CASRSGQATHNEQFF
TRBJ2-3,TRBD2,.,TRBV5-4,TGTGCCAGCAGCAGACCCCCGACTAGCGGGGGGTCAGATACGCAGTATTTT,CASSRPPTSGGSDTQYF
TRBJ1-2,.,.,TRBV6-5,TGTGCCAGCTCCCGCGGAGGGTTCTATGGCTACACCTTC,CASSRGGFYGYTF
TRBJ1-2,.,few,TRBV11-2,TGTGCCAGCAGCCCGCGTGGGCGGGACGAAGGCTACACCTTC,CASSPRGRDEGYTF
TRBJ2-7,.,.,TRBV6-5,TGTGCCAGCAGCCGACTACCTAGCGACTCCTACGAGCAGTACTTC,CASSRLPSDSYEQYF
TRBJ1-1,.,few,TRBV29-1,TGCAGCGTTGATCGGGGGTCGGTGGACACTGAAGCTTTCTTT,CSVDRGSVDTEAFF
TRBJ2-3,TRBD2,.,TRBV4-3,TGCGCCAGCAGCCGCTACCTAGCGGGAGGGCCGAGTACGCAGTATTTT,CASSRYLAGGPSTQYF
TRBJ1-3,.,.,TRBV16,TGTGCCAGCGGAGGGTCCGGAAACACCATATATTTT,CASGGSGNTIYF
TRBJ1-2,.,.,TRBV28,TGTGCCAGCAGCCCAGTGACAGGACGGGGCGGCTATGGCTACACCTTC,CASSPVTGRGGYGYTF
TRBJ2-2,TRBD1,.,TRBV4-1,TGCGCCAGCAGCCACCCGGGACAGCCCGGGGAGCTGTTTTTT,CASSHPGQPGELFF
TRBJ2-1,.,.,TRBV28,TGTGCCAGCAGTTCAGGGGCCTCCAATGAGCAGTTCTTC,CASSSGASNEQFF
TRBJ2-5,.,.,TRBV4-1,TGCGCCAGCAGCCAAGATGCCGGTTATACCCAAGAGACCCAGTACTTC,CASSQDAGYTQETQYF
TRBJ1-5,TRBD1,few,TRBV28,TGTGCCAGCAGTACGACAGGGGCGCAGGGAGCCCAGCATTTT,CASSTTGAQGAQHF
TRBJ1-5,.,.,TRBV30,TGTGCCTGGAGTGTACGGGGGGAGCAGCCCCAGCATTTT,CAWSVRGEQPQHF
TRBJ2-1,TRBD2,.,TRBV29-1,TGCAGCGTTGTTACTAGCGGGAGAGGTTATGAGCAGTTCTTC,CSVVTSGRGYEQFF
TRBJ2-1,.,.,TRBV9,TGTGCCAGCGGGGAAGGGCCAGGGGTTGTTACTGAGCAGTTCTTC,CASGEGPGVVTEQFF
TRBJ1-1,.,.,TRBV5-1,TGCGCCAGCAGCTTGTACATAGGGGGCACTGAAGCTTTCTTT,CASSLYIGGTEAFF
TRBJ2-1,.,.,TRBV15,TGTGCCACCGGAAGGGGGTCTAGCTGGGCGGTCCATGAGCAGTTCTTC,CATGRGSSWAVHEQFF
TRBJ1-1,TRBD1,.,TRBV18,TGTGCCAGCTCACGATCGGACAGGAGCGGACACACTGAAGCTTTCTTT,CASSRSDRSGHTEAFF
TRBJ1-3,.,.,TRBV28,TGTGCCAGCAGTTTTGGTCGAAACACCATATATTTT,CASSFGRNTIYF
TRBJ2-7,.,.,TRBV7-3,TGTGCCAGCGGCCCAGGGGGAGGGAACGAGCAGTACTTC,CASGPGGGNEQYF
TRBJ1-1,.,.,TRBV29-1,TGCAGCGTTGTTAGGAGCGGGGGCACTGAAGCTTTCTTT,CSVVRSGGTEAFF
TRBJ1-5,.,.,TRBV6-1,TGTGCCAGTAATGCCGGGCAGGGACTCAATCAGCCCCAGCATTTT,CASNAGQGLNQPQHF
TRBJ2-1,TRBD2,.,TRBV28,TGTGCCAGCAGGTACACTAGCGGAGGCTACCGTGAGCAGTTCTTC,CASRYTSGGYREQFF
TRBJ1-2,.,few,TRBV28,TGTGCCAGCAGTTTACTTCACTTTCTGGAGAGGGGCTACACCTTC,CASSLLHFLERGYTF
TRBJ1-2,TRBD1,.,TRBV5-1,TGCGCCAGCAGCCCCGGGACAGGGAGAATGTGGGGCTACACCTTC,CASSPGTGRMWGYTF
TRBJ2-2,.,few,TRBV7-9,TGTGCCAGCAGCCCCGGAGGACCCGGGGAGCTGTTTTTT,CASSPGGPGELFF
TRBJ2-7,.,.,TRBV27,TGTGCCAGCAGTTACCTCATGGGCTACGAGCAGTACTTC,CASSYLMGYEQYF
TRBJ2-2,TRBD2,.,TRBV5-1,TGCGCCAGCATGGCGGGAGGGAACACCGGGGAGCTGTTTTTT,CASMAGGNTGELFF
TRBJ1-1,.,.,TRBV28,TGTGCCAGCATCATGAGAGGCCCTGAAGCTTTCTTT,CASIMRGPEAFF
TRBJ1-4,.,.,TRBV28,TGTGCCATAGCGACTAATGAAAAACTGTTTTTT,CAIATNEKLFF
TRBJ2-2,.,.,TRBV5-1,TGCGCCAGCAAGACCCGACCGGGCACCGGGGAGCTGTTTTTT,CASKTRPGTGELFF
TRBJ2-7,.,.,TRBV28,TGTGCCAGCAGTTTCTCGGCATCGAGGAGCTCCTACGAGCAGTACTTC,CASSFSASRSSYEQYF
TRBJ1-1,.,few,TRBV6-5,TGTGCCAGCAGTTACTCGAGGAGGAACACTGAAGCTTTCTTT,CASSYSRRNTEAFF
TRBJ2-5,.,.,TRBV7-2,TGTGCCAGCAGCTTGCCTCAAGAGACCCAGTACTTC,CASSLPQETQYF
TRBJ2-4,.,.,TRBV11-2,TGTGCCAGCAGTTCCATAGCCAAAAACATTCAGTACTTC,CASSSIAKNIQYF
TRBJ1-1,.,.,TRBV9,TGTGCCAGCAGCGTTTCGACGGGGAACACTGAAGCTTTCTTT,CASSVSTGNTEAFF
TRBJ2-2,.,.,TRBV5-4,TGTGCCAGCAGCGCAATGGAGGGCGGCACCGGGGAGCTGTTTTTT,CASSAMEGGTGELFF